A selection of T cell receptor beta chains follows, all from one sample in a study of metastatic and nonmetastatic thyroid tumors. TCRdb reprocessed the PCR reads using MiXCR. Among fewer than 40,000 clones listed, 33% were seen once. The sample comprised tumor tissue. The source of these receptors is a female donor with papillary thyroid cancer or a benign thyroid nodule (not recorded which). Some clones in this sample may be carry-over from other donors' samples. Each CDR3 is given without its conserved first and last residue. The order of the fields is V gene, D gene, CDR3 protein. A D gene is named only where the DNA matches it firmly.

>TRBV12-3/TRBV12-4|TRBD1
ASSRRQGTGSTEAF
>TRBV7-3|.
ASTGGKGGQPQH
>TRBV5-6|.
ASSSGSTVNEQF
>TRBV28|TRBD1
ASSFRQGGEQPQH
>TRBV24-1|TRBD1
ATSDQTTGGKTQY
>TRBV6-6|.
ASSYRTLSPLH
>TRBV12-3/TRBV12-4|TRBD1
ASSLKDRLYGYT
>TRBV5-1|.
ASSSQGLQTYGYT
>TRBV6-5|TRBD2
ASSVLAGGSYEQY
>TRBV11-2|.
ASSLWAAAYNEQF
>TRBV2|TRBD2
ASTAGTTNTGELF
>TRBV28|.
ASSLDQSMVGEQF
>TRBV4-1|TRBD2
ASSPWGTSGEQETQY
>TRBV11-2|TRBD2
ASSPPPSGQTQY
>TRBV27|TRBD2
ACGLAGFSGANVLT
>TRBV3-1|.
ASSQDGYSPLH
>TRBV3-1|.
ASSPGAYEQY
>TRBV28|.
ASSLGGRVGTEAF
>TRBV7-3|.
ASSLMGSGDGNTIY
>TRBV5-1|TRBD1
ASSTWTGGQNYGYT
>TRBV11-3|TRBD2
ASSSGTTYNEQF
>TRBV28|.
ASGTGSNQPQH
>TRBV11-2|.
ASSGSNNEQF
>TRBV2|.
ASSEAGQGYGYT
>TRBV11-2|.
ASSLRLMGPYEQY
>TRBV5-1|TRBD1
ASSTGTALETQY
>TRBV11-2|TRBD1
ASSMNRGANEKLF
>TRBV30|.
AWSKKGTVNQPQH
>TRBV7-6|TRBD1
ASSLGAGGPGNTIY
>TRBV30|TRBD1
AWSATGGWETQY
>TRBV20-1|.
SARDIDSSSYEQY
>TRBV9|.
ASSGYNEQF
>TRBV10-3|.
AISESAGASGYT
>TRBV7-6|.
ASSLNPADSEAF
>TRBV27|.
ASSPNRGGSPLH
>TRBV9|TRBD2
ASSVISGSSTDTQY
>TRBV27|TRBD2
ASSSPWTSGSYEQY
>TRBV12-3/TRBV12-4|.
ASKRRGVNYGYT
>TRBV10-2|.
ASSESHSDEQF
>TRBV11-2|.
ASSSREGVNNEQF
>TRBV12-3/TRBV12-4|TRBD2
ASSSTSGNYEQY
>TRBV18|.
ASSTGGTKGYT